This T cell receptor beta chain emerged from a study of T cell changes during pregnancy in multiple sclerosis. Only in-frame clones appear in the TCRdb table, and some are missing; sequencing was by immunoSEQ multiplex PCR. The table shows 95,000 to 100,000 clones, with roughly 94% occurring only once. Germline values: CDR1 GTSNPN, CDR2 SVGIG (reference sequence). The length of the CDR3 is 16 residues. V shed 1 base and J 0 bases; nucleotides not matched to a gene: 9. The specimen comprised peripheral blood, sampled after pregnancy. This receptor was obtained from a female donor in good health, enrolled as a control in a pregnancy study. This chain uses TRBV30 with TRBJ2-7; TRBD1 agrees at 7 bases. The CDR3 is CAWSGRDRALSYEQYF. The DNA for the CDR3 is TGTGCCTGGAGTGGAAGAGACAGGGCTCTCTCCTACGAGCAGTACTTC.